This T cell receptor beta chain was captured by sequencing in a study of graft-versus-host responses after intestinal transplantation. Study background: All recipients were given anti-thymocyte globulin induction, and tacrolimus and steroids were then administered for about three years. Findings and limits, study-wide: The authors found GvH clones in recipient marrow, some appearing first in ileum or blood.

Of note for this clone: What it binds is not known.

The repertoire was sequenced with immunoSEQ multiplex PCR; TCRdb's copy has only in-frame clones and lacks some. The data show over 85,000 clones, about 93% seen once. The starting material was unstimulated CD8+ T cells sorted from spleen or lymph node cells, obtained before intestinal transplant. This clonotype was sampled from a human donor who received an intestinal transplant.

In DNA, the CDR3 is TGTGCCAGCAGTTTATTGACTAGCACCTACGAGCAGTACTTC. Translated: CASSLLTSTYEQYF. The chain recombines TRBV27 with TRBJ2-7; 7 positions agree with TRBD2. V dropped 1 base and J dropped 2; count of bases not matched to a gene: 2. There are 14 residues in the CDR3. CDR1 and CDR2 from the germline V gene are MNHEY and SMNVEV (reference sequence).